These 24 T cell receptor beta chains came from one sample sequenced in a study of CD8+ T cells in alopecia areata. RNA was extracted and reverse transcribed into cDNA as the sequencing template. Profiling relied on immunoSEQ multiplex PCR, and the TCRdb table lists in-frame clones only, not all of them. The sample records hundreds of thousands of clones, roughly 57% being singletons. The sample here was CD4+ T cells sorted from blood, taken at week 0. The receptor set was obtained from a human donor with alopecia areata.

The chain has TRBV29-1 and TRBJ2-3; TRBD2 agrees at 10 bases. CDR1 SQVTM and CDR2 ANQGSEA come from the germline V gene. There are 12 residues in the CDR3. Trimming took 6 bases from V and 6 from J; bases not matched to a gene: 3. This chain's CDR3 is CSVQTSGDTQYF. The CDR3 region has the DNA TGCAGCGTGCAGACTAGCGGGGATACGCAGTATTTT.

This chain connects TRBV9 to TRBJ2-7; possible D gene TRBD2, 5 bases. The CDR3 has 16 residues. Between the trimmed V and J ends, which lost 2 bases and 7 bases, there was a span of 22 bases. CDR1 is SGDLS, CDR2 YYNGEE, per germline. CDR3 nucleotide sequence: TGTGCCAGCAGCGTTCTAGGCCAGCCGGCACCGGGGGAGCAGTACTTC. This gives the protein CASSVLGQPAPGEQYF.

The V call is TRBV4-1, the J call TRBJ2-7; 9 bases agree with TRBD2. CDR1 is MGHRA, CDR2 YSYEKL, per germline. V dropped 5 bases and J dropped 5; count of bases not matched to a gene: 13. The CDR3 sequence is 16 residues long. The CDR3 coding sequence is TGCGCCAGCAGCTATAGCGGGAGCTCGCGATTAAACGAGCAGTACTTC. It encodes CASSYSGSSRLNEQYF.

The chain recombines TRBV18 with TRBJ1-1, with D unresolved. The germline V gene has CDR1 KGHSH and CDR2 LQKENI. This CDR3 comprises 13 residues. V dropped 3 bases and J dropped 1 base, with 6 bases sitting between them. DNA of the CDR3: TGTGCCAGCTCACCGGGGTGGAACACTGAAGCTTTCTTT. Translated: CASSPGWNTEAFF. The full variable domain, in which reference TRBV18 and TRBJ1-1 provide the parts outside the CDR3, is NAGVMQNPRHLVRRRGQEARLRCSPMKGHSHVYWYRQLPEEGLKFMVYLQKENIIDESGMPKERFSAEFPKEGPSILRIQQVVRGDSAAYFCASSPGWNTEAFFGQGTRLTVV.

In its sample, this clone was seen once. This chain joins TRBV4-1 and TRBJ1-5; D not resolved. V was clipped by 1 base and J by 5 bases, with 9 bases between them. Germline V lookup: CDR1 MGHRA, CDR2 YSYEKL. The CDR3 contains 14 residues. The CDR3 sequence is CASSQVWGDQPQHF. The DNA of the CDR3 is TGCGCCAGCAGCCAAGTTTGGGGAGATCAGCCCCAGCATTTT.

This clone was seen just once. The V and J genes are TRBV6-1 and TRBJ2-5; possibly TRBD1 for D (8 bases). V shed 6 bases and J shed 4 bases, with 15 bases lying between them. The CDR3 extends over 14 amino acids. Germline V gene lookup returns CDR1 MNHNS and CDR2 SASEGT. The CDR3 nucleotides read TGTGCCAGCAGGAACAGGGGGGAGGGAGAGACCCAGTACTTC. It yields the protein CASRNRGEGETQYF.

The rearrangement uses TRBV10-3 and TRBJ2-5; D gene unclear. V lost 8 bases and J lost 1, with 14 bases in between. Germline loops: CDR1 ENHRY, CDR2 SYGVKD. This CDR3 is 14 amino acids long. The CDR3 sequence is CAIRVGVSQETQYF. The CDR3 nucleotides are TGTGCCATCCGGGTTGGGGTCTCCCAAGAGACCCAGTACTTC.

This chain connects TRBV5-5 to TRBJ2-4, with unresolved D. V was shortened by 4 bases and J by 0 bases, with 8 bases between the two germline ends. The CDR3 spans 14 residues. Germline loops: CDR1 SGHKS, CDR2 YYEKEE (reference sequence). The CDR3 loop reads CASSTILAKNIQYF. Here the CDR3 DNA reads TGTGCCAGCAGCACGATACTAGCCAAAAACATTCAGTACTTC.

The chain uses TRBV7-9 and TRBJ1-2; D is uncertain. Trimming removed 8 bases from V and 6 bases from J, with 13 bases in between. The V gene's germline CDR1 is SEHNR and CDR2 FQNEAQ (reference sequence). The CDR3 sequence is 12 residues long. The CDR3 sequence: CASVIGSDGYTF. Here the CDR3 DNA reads TGTGCCAGCGTAATCGGGTCCGATGGCTACACCTTC.

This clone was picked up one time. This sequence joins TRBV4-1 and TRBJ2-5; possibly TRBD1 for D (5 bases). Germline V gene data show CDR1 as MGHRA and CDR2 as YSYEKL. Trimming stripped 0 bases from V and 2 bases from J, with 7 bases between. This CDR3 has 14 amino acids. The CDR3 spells CASSQDDSQETQYF. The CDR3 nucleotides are TGCGCCAGCAGCCAAGATGACAGTCAAGAGACCCAGTACTTC.

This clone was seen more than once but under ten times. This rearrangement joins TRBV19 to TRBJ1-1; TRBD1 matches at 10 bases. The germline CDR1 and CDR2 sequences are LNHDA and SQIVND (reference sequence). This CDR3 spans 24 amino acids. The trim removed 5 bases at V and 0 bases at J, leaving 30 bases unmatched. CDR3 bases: TGTGCCAGTAGTGCGACCGGGACAGGGGCCTTTTCTTCGTTTGGTACCGGAATGAACACTGAAGCTTTCTTT. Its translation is CASSATGTGAFSSFGTGMNTEAFF.

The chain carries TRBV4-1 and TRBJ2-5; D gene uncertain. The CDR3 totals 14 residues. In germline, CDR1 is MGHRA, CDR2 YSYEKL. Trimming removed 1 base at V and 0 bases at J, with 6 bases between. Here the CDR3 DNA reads TGCGCCAGCAGCCAAGGACGGAACCAAGAGACCCAGTACTTC. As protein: CASSQGRNQETQYF.

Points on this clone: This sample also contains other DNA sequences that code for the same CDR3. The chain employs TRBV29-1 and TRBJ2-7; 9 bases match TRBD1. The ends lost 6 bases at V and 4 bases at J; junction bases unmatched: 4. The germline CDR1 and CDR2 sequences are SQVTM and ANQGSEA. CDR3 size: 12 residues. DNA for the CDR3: TGCAGCGTGGCCGGGACAGGGTACGAGCAGTACTTC. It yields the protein CSVAGTGYEQYF.

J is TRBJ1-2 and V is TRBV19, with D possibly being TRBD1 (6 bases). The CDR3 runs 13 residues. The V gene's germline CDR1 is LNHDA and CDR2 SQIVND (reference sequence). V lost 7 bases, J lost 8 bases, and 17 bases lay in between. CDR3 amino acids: CASKGDAISGYTF. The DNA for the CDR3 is TGTGCCAGTAAGGGGGACGCCATTAGCGGCTACACCTTC.

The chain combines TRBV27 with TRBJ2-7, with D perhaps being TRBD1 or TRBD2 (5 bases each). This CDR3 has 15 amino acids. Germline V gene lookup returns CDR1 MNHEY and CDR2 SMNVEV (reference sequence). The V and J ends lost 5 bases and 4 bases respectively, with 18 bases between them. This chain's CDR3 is CASSPGDGLYYEQYF. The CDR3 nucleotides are TGTGCCAGCAGTCCCGGGGACGGTCTCTATTACGAGCAGTACTTC.

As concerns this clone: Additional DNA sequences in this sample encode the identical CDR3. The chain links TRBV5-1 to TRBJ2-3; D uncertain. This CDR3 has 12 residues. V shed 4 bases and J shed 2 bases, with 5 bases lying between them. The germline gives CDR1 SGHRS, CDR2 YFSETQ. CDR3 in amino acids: CASSLVTDTQYF. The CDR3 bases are TGCGCCAGCAGCCTCGTCACAGATACGCAGTATTTT.

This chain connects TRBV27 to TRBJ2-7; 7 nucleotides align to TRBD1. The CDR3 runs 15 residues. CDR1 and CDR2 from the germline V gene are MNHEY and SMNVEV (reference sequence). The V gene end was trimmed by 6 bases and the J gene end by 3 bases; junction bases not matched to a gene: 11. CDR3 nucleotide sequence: TGTGCCAGCAGGGAAAAAAGGGACAGATTCTACGAGCAGTACTTC. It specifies CASREKRDRFYEQYF.

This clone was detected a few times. The CDR3 protein is CASSPRQGVYEQYF. The CDR3, as DNA: TGTGCCAGCTCACCACGACAGGGGGTGTACGAGCAGTACTTC. The V gene is TRBV18, the J gene TRBJ2-7; 9 bases line up with TRBD1. With 1 base clipped from V and 4 bases from J, the junction kept 2 bases outside the gene matches. CDR3 length equals 14 residues. Germline V CDR1 and CDR2: KGHSH, LQKENI.

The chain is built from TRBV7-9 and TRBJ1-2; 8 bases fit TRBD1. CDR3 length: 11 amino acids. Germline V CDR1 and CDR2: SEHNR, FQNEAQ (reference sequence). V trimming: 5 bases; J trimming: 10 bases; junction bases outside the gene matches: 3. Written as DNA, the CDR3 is TGTGCCAGCAGCCTGACAGGGGACTACACCTTC. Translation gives CASSLTGDYTF. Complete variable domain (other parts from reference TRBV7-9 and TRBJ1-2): DTGVSQNPRHKITKRGQNVTFRCDPISEHNRLYWYRQTLGQGPEFLTYFQNEAQLEKSRLLSDRFSAERPKGSFSTLEIQRTEQGDSAMYLCASSLTGDYTFGSGTRLTVV.

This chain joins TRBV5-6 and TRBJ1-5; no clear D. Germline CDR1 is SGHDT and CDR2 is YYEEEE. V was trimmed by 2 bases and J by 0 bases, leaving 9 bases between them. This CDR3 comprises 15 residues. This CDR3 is CASSLGSASNQPQHF. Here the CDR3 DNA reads TGTGCCAGCAGCTTAGGCAGTGCTAGCAATCAGCCCCAGCATTTT.

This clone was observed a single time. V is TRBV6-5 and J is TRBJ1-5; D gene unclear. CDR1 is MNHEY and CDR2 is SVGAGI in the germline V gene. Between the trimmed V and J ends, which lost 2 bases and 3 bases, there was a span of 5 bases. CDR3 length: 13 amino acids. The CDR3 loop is CASSYTPNQPQHF. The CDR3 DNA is TGTGCCAGCAGTTACACCCCCAATCAGCCCCAGCATTTT.

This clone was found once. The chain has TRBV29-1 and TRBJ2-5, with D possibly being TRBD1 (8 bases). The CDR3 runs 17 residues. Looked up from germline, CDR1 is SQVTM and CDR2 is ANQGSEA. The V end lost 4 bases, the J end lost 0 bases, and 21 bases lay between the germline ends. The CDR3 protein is CSVAGRGRSGYQETQYF. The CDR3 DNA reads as TGCAGCGTTGCAGGCAGGGGGCGTAGCGGGTACCAAGAGACCCAGTACTTC.

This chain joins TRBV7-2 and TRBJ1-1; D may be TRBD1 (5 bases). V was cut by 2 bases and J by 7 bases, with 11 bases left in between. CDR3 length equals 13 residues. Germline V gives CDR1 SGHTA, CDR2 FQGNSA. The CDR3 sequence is CASSLLQGGEAFF. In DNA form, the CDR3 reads TGTGCCAGCAGCTTATTGCAGGGAGGTGAAGCTTTCTTT.

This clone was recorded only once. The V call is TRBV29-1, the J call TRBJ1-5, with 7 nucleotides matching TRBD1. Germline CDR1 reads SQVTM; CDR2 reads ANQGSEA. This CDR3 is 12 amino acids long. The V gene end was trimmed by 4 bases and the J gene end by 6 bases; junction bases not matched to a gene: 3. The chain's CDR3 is CSVARQGQPQHF. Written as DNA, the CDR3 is TGCAGCGTTGCGCGACAGGGTCAGCCCCAGCATTTT. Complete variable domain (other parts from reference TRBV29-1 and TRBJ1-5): SAVISQKPSRDICQRGTSLTIQCQVDSQVTMMFWYRQQPGQSLTLIATANQGSEATYESGFVIDKFPISRPNLTFSTLTVSNMSPEDSSIYLCSVARQGQPQHFGDGTRLSIL.